The clone carrying this TCR beta chain was seen a handful of times. This specimen comes from a study of blood T cell repertoires in COVID-19. Overall study context: From the United States, Italy and Spain came samples of acute and convalescent COVID-19.

Original processing methods: It was from reference gene primer amplification that nucleated cell counts were estimated. Generated by immunoSEQ multiplex PCR, the TCRdb table keeps only in-frame clones and is missing some. The V and J calls and clone size are taken from that table; D and trimming were inferred from the DNA. The sample lists about 150,000 clones; around 79% were seen once. Losses at the gene ends were 0 bases for V and 3 bases for J; bases not matched to a gene: 2. Germline CDR1 is LGHDT and CDR2 is YNNKEL (reference sequence). CDR3 size: 16 residues. Sequencing input: peripheral blood. The J gene is TRBJ2-2, the V gene TRBV3-1 (or the pseudogene TRBV3-2); 9 bases are shared with TRBD2. The clonotype originates from a middle-aged man with active or convalescent COVID-19. Written as DNA, the CDR3 is TGTGCCAGCAGCCAAGAGGCGGGAGGGTACACCGGGGAGCTGTTTTTT. It yields the protein CASSQEAGGYTGELFF.